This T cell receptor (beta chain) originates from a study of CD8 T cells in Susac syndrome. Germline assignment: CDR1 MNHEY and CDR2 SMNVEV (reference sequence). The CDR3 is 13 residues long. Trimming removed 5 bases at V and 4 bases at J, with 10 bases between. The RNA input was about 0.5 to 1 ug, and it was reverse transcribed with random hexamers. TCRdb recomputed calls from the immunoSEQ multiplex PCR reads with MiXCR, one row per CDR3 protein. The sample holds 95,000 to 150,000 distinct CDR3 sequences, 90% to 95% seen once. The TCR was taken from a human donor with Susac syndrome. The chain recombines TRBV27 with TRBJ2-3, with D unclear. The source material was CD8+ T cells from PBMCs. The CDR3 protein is CASSGARPDTQYF. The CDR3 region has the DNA TGTGCCAGCAGTGGTGCAAGACCAGATACGCAGTATTTT.